One T cell receptor (beta chain) is described in this entry. The antigen is unknown. The CD8+ and CD4+ T cells were isolated magnetically using a negative isolation approach, whereas the TEMRA cells were enriched by FACS. These data are taken from a study of CD8 T cells in Susac syndrome. Points from the study as a whole: The study recognized that the number of individuals in its TCR sequencing and HLA analysis was relatively small.

RNA, at 0.5 to 1 ug, was reverse transcribed with random hexamers. Each CDR3 protein is one row after TCRdb ran MiXCR on the immunoSEQ multiplex PCR reads. Of 150,000 to 250,000 distinct CDR3 sequences in the sample, roughly 96% are singletons; the top ten hold 0.085% to 0.095%. The ends were cut back, 3 bases at V and 3 bases at J, with 18 bases in the middle. CDR1 is DFQATT and CDR2 is SNEGSKA in the germline V gene (reference sequence). This CDR3 is built from 15 residues. This clonotype was sampled from a human donor with multiple sclerosis. The V call is TRBV20-1, the J call TRBJ2-7, with D perhaps being TRBD1 or TRBD2 (5 bases each). The sequencing sample was made of CD4+ T cells from PBMCs. CDR3 DNA: TGCAGTGCTAGTAATACCGGGACCACATACTACGAGCAGTACTTC. As protein: CSASNTGTTYYEQYF.